The 2 T cell receptor beta chains reported below all come from one sample, sequenced in a study of breast tumors, draining lymph nodes, adjacent tissues. TCRdb independently ran MiXCR on the multiplex PCR reads; one entry per CDR3 protein. The table includes some 110,000 distinct CDR3 sequences, less than 40% detected once. The lymph nodes were axillary draining lymph nodes from breast cancer patients. The sequencing input was axillary lymph node tissue. The source of these receptors is a female donor with breast cancer. Some clones in this sample may be carry-over from other donors' samples.

The rearrangement joins TRBV9 to TRBJ2-7; 7 nucleotides line up with TRBD2. V gave up 2 bases and J gave up 7 bases; unmatched junction bases: 6. The CDR3 has 13 amino acids. Looked up from germline, CDR1 is SGDLS and CDR2 is YYNGEE. The CDR3 loop is CASSVWGGGEQYF. CDR3 nucleotides: TGTGCCAGCAGCGTGTGGGGGGGGGGAGAGCAGTACTTC.

The table lists this clonotype with a few counts. A read error is possible here, since a much larger clone lies one base away. This chain connects TRBV6-5 to TRBJ1-3, with 10 nucleotides matching TRBD1. V was pared by 5 bases and J by 4 bases, with 8 bases of the junction left unmatched. This CDR3 spans 16 amino acids. Germline CDR1 and CDR2: MNHEY and SVGAGI. The CDR3 nucleotides read TGTGCCAGCAGTCCCCCAGGGACAGGGGACGGAAACACCATATATTTT. This translates into CASSPPGTGDGNTIYF.